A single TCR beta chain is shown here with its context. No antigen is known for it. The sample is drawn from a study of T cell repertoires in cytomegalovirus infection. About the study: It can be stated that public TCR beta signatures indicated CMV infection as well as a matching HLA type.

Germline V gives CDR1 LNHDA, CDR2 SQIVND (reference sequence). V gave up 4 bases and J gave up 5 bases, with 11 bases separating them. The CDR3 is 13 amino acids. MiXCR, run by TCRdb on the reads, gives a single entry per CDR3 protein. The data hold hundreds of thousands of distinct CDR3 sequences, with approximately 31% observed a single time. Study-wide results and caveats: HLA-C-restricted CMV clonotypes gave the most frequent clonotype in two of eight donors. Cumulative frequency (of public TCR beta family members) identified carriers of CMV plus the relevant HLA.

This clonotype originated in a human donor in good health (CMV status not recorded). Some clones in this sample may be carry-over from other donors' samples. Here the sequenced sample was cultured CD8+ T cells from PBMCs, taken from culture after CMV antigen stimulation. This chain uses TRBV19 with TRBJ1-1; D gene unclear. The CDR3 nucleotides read TGTGCCAGTAGTACCGTCGTTGGGACTGAAGCTTTCTTT. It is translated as CASSTVVGTEAFF.